Listed below are T cell receptor beta chains from one sample, sequenced in a study of identical twins. TCRdb passed the 5' RACE reads through MiXCR, listing each CDR3 protein once. The sample includes 500,000 to 600,000 distinct CDR3 sequences, about 20% of them seen just once. These records were also assigned to another study, of T cells expressing NK-cell markers.

What was sequenced was CD4+ T cells sorted from blood. These receptors were collected from a woman aged 18-30 years in good health. Both conserved end residues are part of each CDR3. Clone sizes are given selectively: once, few, many, or a class where the clone is expanded.

few | TRBV9 | CASSVSGLLYEQYF
- | TRBV7-9 | CASSRLAGADYEQYF
- | TRBV4-3 | CASSQAARPSYEQYF
- | TRBV19 | CASSIGARNKTQYF
few | TRBV20-1 | CSAPIANLFSYEQYF
- | TRBV6-1 | CASSLGHSGNTIYF
many | TRBV5-1 | CASSLDSRQGPYNEQFF
- | TRBV12-3/TRBV12-4 | CASSFQISGNTIYF
- | TRBV21-1 | CASSTRPLRGRFGTDTQYF
- | TRBV6-1 | CASSGSGSGTGELFF
- | TRBV12-3/TRBV12-4 | CASSQTSLGNIQYF
few | TRBV10-1 | CASSERGRNQETQYF
few | TRBV5-6 | CASSVQEGQPQHF
few | TRBV6-1 | CASSRRQTRGEAFF
few | TRBV20-1 | CSARDRGGQPQHF
few | TRBV28 | CASSLGRGGSYEQYF
few | TRBV12-3/TRBV12-4 | CASTGALGLQGGYEQYF
- | TRBV4-1 | CASSQEGGGQVNTQYF
- | TRBV20-1 | CSARPTGQGMPYEQYF
- | TRBV3-1 | CASSSFGEAFF
few | TRBV5-1 | CASRGTLNTGELFF
- | TRBV10-3 | CAIKNDRGSGELFF
- | TRBV6-5 | CASSYATGREGGYTF
few | TRBV27 | CARGPQGSHEQFF
- | TRBV6-2/TRBV6-3 | CASSYKGPQPQHF
- | TRBV20-1 | CSARASRAGADTQYF
- | TRBV27 | CASSGDRLGYTF
- | TRBV5-8 | CARSPRCEQYF
many | TRBV15 | CATSNPRGRAGELFF
- | TRBV20-1 | CSAIPQGDTQYF